Listed below are T cell receptor beta chains from one sample, sequenced in a study of spatial heterogeneity in lung cancer. Via MiXCR, TCRdb re-called the 5' RACE reads, giving one row per CDR3 protein. The sample lists roughly 2,800 distinct CDR3 sequences, about 6% seen once, with around a tenth in the top ten. The input for sequencing was lung tumor tissue, taken at surgery. These receptors were collected from a male donor with early-stage non-small cell lung cancer. Each CDR3 is given with its conserved first and last residue.

v_gene: TRBV6-5; j_gene: TRBJ2-1; CDR3aa: CASSSIAGVKNEQFF
v_gene: TRBV6-5; j_gene: TRBJ2-7; CDR3aa: CASSYSGTGSYEQYF
v_gene: TRBV3-1; j_gene: TRBJ2-5; CDR3aa: CASSSGTNQETQYF
v_gene: TRBV20-1; j_gene: TRBJ2-2; CDR3aa: CSARDIGLTGELFF
v_gene: TRBV7-9; j_gene: TRBJ2-3; CDR3aa: CASSPRGGTDTQYF
v_gene: TRBV11-2; j_gene: TRBJ2-3; CDR3aa: CASSLLASGSTDTQYF
v_gene: TRBV7-3; j_gene: TRBJ1-5; CDR3aa: CASSFDANQPQHF
v_gene: TRBV5-6; j_gene: TRBJ2-3; CDR3aa: CASSLVGYTDTQYF
v_gene: TRBV18; j_gene: TRBJ1-1; CDR3aa: CASSTTAGEGEAFF
v_gene: TRBV29-1; j_gene: TRBJ2-5; CDR3aa: CSVEVNPGETQYF
v_gene: TRBV5-1; j_gene: TRBJ2-3; CDR3aa: CASMQGLAGGHTSGDTQYF
v_gene: TRBV28; j_gene: TRBJ2-1; CDR3aa: CASSLLAGVNEQFF
v_gene: TRBV6-5; j_gene: TRBJ1-4; CDR3aa: CASGTELDEKLFF
v_gene: TRBV7-2; j_gene: TRBJ2-3; CDR3aa: CASSSLAGSTDTQYF
v_gene: TRBV9; j_gene: TRBJ1-2; CDR3aa: CASSSQTGNYGYTF
v_gene: TRBV5-6; j_gene: TRBJ1-5; CDR3aa: CASSNGLNQPQHF
v_gene: TRBV7-3; j_gene: TRBJ2-2; CDR3aa: CASSSTGPLDGELFF
v_gene: TRBV7-9; j_gene: TRBJ1-2; CDR3aa: CASSFEGLRGYTF
v_gene: TRBV20-1; j_gene: TRBJ1-4; CDR3aa: CSAEGGGGEKLFF
v_gene: TRBV6-1; j_gene: TRBJ1-1; CDR3aa: CASSEHPLRGTEAFF
v_gene: TRBV6-5; j_gene: TRBJ2-6; CDR3aa: CASSSLQGSGANVLTF
v_gene: TRBV7-2; j_gene: TRBJ2-1; CDR3aa: CASSSDESGNEQFF
v_gene: TRBV7-2; j_gene: TRBJ2-3; CDR3aa: CASSLLGSVAGDTQYF
v_gene: TRBV7-9; j_gene: TRBJ2-7; CDR3aa: CASSSGPIDFYEQYF
v_gene: TRBV30; j_gene: TRBJ1-2; CDR3aa: CAWSVYNYGYTF
v_gene: TRBV5-6; j_gene: TRBJ2-6; CDR3aa: CASSLAGPGANVLTF
v_gene: TRBV24-1; j_gene: TRBJ2-1; CDR3aa: CATSDATGTVIYNEQFF
v_gene: TRBV7-2; j_gene: TRBJ2-3; CDR3aa: CASSPGRRGGMDTQYF
v_gene: TRBV5-6; j_gene: TRBJ2-5; CDR3aa: CASSSGLAGVETQYF
v_gene: TRBV6-1; j_gene: TRBJ1-5; CDR3aa: CAISKQFRGQGYQPQHF
v_gene: TRBV28; j_gene: TRBJ2-7; CDR3aa: CASSLASSGTYEQYF
v_gene: TRBV7-2; j_gene: TRBJ2-1; CDR3aa: CASSPLLGGGYNEQFF
v_gene: TRBV12-3/TRBV12-4; j_gene: TRBJ1-2; CDR3aa: CATQGATSNYGYTF
v_gene: TRBV28; j_gene: TRBJ2-5; CDR3aa: CASDDRPQETQYF
v_gene: TRBV10-3; j_gene: TRBJ2-7; CDR3aa: CAISESIGTKDYEQYF
v_gene: TRBV29-1; j_gene: TRBJ2-3; CDR3aa: CSGGQVSGTQYF